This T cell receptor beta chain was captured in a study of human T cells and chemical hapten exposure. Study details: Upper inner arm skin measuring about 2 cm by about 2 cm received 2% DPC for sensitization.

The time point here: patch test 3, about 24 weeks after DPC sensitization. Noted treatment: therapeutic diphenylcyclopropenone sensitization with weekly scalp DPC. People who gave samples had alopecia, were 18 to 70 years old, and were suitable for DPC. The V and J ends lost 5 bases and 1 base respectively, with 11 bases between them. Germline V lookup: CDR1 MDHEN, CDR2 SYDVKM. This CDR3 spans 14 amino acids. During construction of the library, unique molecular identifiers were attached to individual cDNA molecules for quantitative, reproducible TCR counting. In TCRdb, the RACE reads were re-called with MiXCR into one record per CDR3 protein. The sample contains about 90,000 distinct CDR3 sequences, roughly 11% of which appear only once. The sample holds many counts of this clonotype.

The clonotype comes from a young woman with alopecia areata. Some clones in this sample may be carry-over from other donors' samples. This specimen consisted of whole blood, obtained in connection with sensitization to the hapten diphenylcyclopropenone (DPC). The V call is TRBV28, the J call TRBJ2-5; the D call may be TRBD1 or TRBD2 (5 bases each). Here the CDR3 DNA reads TGTGCCAGCAGTGCACCAGGGAGCCAAGAGACCCAGTACTTC. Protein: CASSAPGSQETQYF.